Below, 7 T cell receptor beta chains from the same sample are listed, as sequenced in a study of T cell responses to AZD1222 COVID-19 vaccine. Data came from immunoSEQ multiplex PCR; TCRdb stores just in-frame clones and leaves some out. The sample yields 140,000 to 150,000 clones, around nine tenths seen once. This sample comprised peripheral blood, obtained 28 days after the second AZD1222 dose. All receptors derive from an adult who received the AZD1222 COVID-19 vaccine.

This chain uses TRBV28 with TRBJ2-1; D is perhaps TRBD1 (6 bases). This CDR3 is built from 15 residues. Germline V gene lookup returns CDR1 MDHEN and CDR2 SYDVKM. Trimming pared 6 bases from V and 2 bases from J, leaving 14 bases between. The CDR3 region is CASSPPQGTYNEQFF. Written as DNA, the CDR3 is TGTGCCAGCAGCCCCCCGCAGGGGACCTACAATGAGCAGTTCTTC.

The chain carries TRBV25-1 and TRBJ1-1, with D tentatively TRBD1 (5 bases). There are 14 residues in the CDR3. V gave up 4 bases and J gave up 6 bases, with 15 bases separating them. Germline V lookup: CDR1 MGHDK, CDR2 SYGVNS. For the CDR3, the DNA is TGTGCCAGCAGTGTGGGAGGGGCGTTAGCTGAAGCTTTCTTT. Translation: CASSVGGALAEAFF. The full variable domain, its missing parts supplied by reference TRBV25-1 and TRBJ1-1, is EADIYQTPRYLVIGTGKKITLECSQTMGHDKMYWYQQDPGMELHLIHYSYGVNSTEKGDLSSESTVSRIRTEHFPLTLESARPSHTSQYLCASSVGGALAEAFFGQGTRLTVV.

This clone was seen a single time. CDR3 DNA: TGTGCCAGCAGCCCCTTAGGGAGAAGGGTAGCTTTCTTT. It encodes CASSPLGRRVAFF. This chain connects TRBV7-2 to TRBJ1-1; D not resolved. Trimming pared 5 bases from V and 10 bases from J, leaving 17 bases between. Germline CDR1 and CDR2: SGHTA and FQGNSA. CDR3 length: 13 amino acids.

The CDR3 nucleotides read TGTGCCAGCAGTAGCTACACTGAAGCTTTCTTT. Amino acid sequence: CASSSYTEAFF. The rearrangement joins TRBV6-2 or TRBV6-3 to TRBJ1-1, with D unclear. Germline V CDR1 and CDR2: MNHEY, SVGEGT. Between the trimmed V and J ends, which lost 5 bases and 3 bases, there was a span of 4 bases. The CDR3 has 11 residues.

V and J are TRBV9 and TRBJ1-6, with D unresolved. There are 13 residues in the CDR3. The V gene's germline CDR1 is SGDLS and CDR2 YYNGEE. Deletions cut 0 bases from V and 8 bases from J, with 6 bases between. CDR3: CASSVGVDSPLHF. The CDR3 DNA follows: TGTGCCAGCAGCGTAGGAGTCGATTCACCCCTCCACTTT.

This clone was observed a single time. The V call is TRBV25-1, the J call TRBJ2-1; 8 positions match TRBD1. This CDR3 spans 16 amino acids. Unmatched junction bases numbered 11, after V lost 7 bases and J lost 3 bases. CDR1 is MGHDK and CDR2 is SYGVNS in the germline V gene. Here the CDR3 reads CASTPAGTGGYNEQFF. CDR3 nucleotides: TGTGCCAGCACGCCCGCCGGGACAGGCGGCTACAATGAGCAGTTCTTC.

This chain joins TRBV7-2 and TRBJ1-3, with 8 positions matching TRBD1. V trimming: 5 bases; J trimming: 8 bases; junction bases outside the gene matches: 5. The CDR3 runs to 13 residues. Germline values: CDR1 SGHTA, CDR2 FQGNSA. The CDR3 DNA reads as TGTGCCAGCAGCGACGACAGGGGCCACACCATATATTTT. Amino acid sequence: CASSDDRGHTIYF.